Sequencing of this T cell receptor beta chain was carried out in a study of read filtering for tumor transcriptome and immune sequencing. Per the germline V gene, CDR1 is ENHRY and CDR2 is SYGVKD. The V gene end was trimmed by 4 bases and the J gene end by 4 bases; junction bases not matched to a gene: 7. The CDR3 totals 17 residues. This clonotype has at least ten counts. Molecular barcoded adaptors covering alpha/delta and beta/gamma chains were used on approximately 400 ng RNA. Each CDR3 protein gets one entry after TCRdb re-called the reads with MiXCR. The table lists roughly 130,000 distinct CDR3 sequences, 10% to 15% of them singletons.

Sequenced material: a population of CD138-negative cells sorted from bone marrow. This rearrangement joins TRBV10-3 to TRBJ2-2; 12 positions agree with TRBD2. The TCR was taken from a donor at least 40 years old with multiple myeloma. The chain's CDR3 is CAISVSRTSGITGELFF. CDR3 nucleotides: TGTGCCATCAGTGTTTCGCGGACTAGCGGGATCACCGGGGAGCTGTTTTTT.